This T cell receptor beta chain emerged from a study of CD8+ T cells in alopecia areata. In the study overall: Scalp area affected, as a percentage, set the severity score of treated patients.

Treatment noted: oral pan-JAK inhibitor, 5-10 mg twice daily. PBMCs, the starting material, were the source of sorted CD4+ and CD8+ T cells. The study's findings and limits: The study found higher clonality in lesional than normal scalp, especially in alopecia totalis/universalis.

Germline V gene lookup returns CDR1 SGHVS and CDR2 FQNEAQ. The CDR3 is 15 amino acids. V dropped 4 bases and J dropped 2 bases, with 15 bases sitting between them. Turning to this clone: Antigen specificity is unknown.

Following RNA extraction, reverse transcription yielded cDNA that acted as the sequencing template. Only in-frame clones appear in the TCRdb table, and some are missing; sequencing was by immunoSEQ multiplex PCR. The sample has approximately 280,000 clones; roughly 64% are singletons. This receptor was identified in a human donor with alopecia areata. Sequenced material: CD4+ T cells sorted from blood, taken at week 24, from a patient treated with tofacitinib. The chain is built from TRBV7-8 and TRBJ2-7; a weak D match, TRBD2 (5 bases). The DNA for the CDR3 is TGTGCCAGCAGCTCCCGGAGGCCTCCGCCCTACGAGCAGTACTTC. Residues: CASSSRRPPPYEQYF.